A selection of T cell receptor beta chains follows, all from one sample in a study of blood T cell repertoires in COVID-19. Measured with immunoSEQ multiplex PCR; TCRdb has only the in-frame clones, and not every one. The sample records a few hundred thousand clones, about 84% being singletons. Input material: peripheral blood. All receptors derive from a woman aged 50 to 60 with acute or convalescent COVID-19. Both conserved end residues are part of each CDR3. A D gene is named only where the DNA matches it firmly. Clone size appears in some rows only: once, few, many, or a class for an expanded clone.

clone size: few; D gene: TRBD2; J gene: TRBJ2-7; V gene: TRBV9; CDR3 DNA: TGTGCCAGCAGCGTAGAGGGACTAGCGGGAGTATGGGACGAGCAGTACTTC; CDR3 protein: CASSVEGLAGVWDEQYF
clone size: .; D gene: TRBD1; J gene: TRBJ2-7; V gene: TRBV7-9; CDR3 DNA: TGTGCCAGCAGCGAGGGACAGGGGGTGGGCGAGCAGTACTTC; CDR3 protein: CASSEGQGVGEQYF
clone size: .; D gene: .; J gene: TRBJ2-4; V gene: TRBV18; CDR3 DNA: TGTGCCAGCTCCCCACAGGCAGCGTCCAAAAACATTCAGTACTTC; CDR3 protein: CASSPQAASKNIQYF
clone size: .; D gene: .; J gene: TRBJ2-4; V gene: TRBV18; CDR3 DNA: TGTGCCAGCTCACCTACCCTGGGGCAGGAGGGAAACATTCAGTACTTC; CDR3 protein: CASSPTLGQEGNIQYF
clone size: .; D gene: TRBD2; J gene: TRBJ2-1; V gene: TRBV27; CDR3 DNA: TGTGCCAGCCAGCGCGCTAGCGGGAATTTTGGCAATGAGCAGTTCTTC; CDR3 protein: CASQRASGNFGNEQFF
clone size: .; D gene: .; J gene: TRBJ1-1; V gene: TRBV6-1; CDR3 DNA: TGTGCCAGCAGTGAGTTCATAATCCGCACAAACACTGAAGCTTTCTTT; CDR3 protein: CASSEFIIRTNTEAFF
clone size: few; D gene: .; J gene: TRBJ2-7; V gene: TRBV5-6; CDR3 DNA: TGTGCCAGCAGCTTGGGTCCCGGGTACGAGCAGTACTTC; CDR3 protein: CASSLGPGYEQYF
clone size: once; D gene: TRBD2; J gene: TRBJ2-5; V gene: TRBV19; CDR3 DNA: TGTGCCAGTAGTTCAGTAGCGGGAGCGTTGGAGACCCAGTACTTC; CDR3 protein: CASSSVAGALETQYF
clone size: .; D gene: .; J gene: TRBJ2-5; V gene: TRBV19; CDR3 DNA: TGTGCCAGTAGTTACAGTCACCCCAGACGGGAGACCCAGTACTTC; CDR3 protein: CASSYSHPRRETQYF
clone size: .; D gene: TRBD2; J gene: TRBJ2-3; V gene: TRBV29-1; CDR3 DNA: TGCAGCGTTGAAGGGGTAAGCGGGAGTGCAGATACGCAGTATTTT; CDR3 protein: CSVEGVSGSADTQYF
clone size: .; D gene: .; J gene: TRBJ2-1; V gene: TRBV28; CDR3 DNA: TGTGCCAGCAGTATCCTCAGGGGTGCTTACTACAATGAGCAGTTCTTC; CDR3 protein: CASSILRGAYYNEQFF
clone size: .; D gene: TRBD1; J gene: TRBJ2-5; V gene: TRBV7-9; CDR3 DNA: TGTGCCAGCAACCAGGGGGCGGGCGAGACCCAGTACTTC; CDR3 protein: CASNQGAGETQYF
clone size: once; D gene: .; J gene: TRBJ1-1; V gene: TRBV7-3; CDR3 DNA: TGTGCCAGCATCCACTCAAACAGGAACACTGAAGCTTTCTTT; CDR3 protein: CASIHSNRNTEAFF
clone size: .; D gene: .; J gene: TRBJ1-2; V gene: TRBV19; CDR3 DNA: TGTGCCAGTAGTATAGATGCGGGACGGAATTGGTACGGCTACACCTTC; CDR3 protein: CASSIDAGRNWYGYTF
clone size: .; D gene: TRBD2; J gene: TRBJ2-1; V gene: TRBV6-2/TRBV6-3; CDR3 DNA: TGTGCCAGCAGTTACTCGAGCGGGAGAGGGAGTGAGCAGTTCTTC; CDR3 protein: CASSYSSGRGSEQFF
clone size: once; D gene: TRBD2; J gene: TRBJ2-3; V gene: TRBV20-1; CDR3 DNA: TGCAGTGCTAGTAAGCGGGGAGGTCTGCGGAATACGCAGTATTTT; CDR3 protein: CSASKRGGLRNTQYF
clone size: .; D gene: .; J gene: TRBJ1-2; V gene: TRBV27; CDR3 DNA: TGTGCCAGCAGTTTATCTTGGCGGGCAGGTGGCTACACCTTC; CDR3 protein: CASSLSWRAGGYTF
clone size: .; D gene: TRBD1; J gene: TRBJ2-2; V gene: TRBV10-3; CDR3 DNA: TGTGCCATCACGACGGGACAGCTCACCGGGGAGCTGTTTTTT; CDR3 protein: CAITTGQLTGELFF
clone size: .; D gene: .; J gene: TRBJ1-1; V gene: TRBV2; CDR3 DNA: TGTGCCAGCAGTGCCTTCACAGGGTCGAACACTGAAGCTTTCTTT; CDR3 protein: CASSAFTGSNTEAFF
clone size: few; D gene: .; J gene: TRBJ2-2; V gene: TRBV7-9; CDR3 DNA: TGTGCCAGCAGCGTGAAGCGGAACACCGGGGAGCTGTTTTTT; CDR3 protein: CASSVKRNTGELFF
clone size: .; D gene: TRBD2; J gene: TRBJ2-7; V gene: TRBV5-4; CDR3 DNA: TGTGCCAGCAGCCCGGGACTAGCGGGAGTTTGGTCCTACGAGCAGTACTTC; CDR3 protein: CASSPGLAGVWSYEQYF
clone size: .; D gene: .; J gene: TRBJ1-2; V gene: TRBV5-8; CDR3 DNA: TGTGCCAGCAGCTTACAGGTCTCTAACTATGGCTACACCTTC; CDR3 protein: CASSLQVSNYGYTF
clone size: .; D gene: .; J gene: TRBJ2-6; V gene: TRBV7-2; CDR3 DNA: TGTGCCAGCAGCTTAGCGCCAGCTGGGGCCAACGTCCTGACTTTC; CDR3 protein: CASSLAPAGANVLTF
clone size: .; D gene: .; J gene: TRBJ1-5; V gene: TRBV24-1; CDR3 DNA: TGTGCCACCAGTGAGGGGGGGGGTTATCAGCCCCAGCATTTT; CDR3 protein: CATSEGGGYQPQHF
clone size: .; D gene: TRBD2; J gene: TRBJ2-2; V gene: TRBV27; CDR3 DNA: TGTGCCAGCAGTTTACTAGCGGGGTACACCGGGGAGCTGTTTTTT; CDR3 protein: CASSLLAGYTGELFF
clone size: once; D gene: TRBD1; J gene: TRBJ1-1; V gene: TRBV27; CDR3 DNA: TGTGCCAGCAGCCCAAGAGGGGGCGTCGATAAAGCTTTCTTT; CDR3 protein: CASSPRGGVDKAFF
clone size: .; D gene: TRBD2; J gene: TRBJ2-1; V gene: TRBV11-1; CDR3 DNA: TGTGCCAGCAGCCAGACTAGCGGGAGAAATGAGCAGTTCTTC; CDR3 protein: CASSQTSGRNEQFF
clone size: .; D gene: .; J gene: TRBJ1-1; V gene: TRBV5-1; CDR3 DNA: TGCGCCAGCAGCCTGCGGAGACAGGACGGTGAAGCTTTCTTT; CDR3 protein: CASSLRRQDGEAFF
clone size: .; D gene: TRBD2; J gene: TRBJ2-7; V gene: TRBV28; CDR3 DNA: TGTGCCAGCGGAGAGCGGGAGGTCTACGAGCAGTACTTC; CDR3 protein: CASGEREVYEQYF
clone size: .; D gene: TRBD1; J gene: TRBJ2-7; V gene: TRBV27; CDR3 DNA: TGTGCCAGCAGTCACCGGGACAGCTCAAACGAGCAGTACTTC; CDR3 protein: CASSHRDSSNEQYF
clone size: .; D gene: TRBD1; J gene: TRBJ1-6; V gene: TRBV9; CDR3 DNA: TGTGCCAGCAGCGTAGAGGGGACAGTAATCAATTCACCCCTCCACTTT; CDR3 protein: CASSVEGTVINSPLHF
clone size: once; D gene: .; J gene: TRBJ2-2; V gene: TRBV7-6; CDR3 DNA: TGTGCCAGCAGCTGGGCCCCTTTGACCACCGGGGAGCTGTTTTTT; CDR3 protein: CASSWAPLTTGELFF
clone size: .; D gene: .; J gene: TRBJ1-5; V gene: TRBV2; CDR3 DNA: TGTGCCAGCAGTCACGGGGGTGTGGGCAATCAGCCCCAGCATTTT; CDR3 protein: CASSHGGVGNQPQHF
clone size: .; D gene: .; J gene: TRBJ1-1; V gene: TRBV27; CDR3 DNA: TGTGCCAGCAGGATCCGGGGGAACACTGAAGCTTTCTTT; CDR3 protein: CASRIRGNTEAFF
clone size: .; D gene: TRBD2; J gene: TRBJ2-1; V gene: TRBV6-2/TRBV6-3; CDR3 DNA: TGTGCCAGCAGTCTACTAGCGGGAGACTACAATGAGCAGTTCTTC; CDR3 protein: CASSLLAGDYNEQFF
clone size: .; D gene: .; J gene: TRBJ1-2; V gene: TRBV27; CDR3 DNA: TGTGCCAGCAGTTTCGGCAGGAACTATGGCTACACCTTC; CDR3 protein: CASSFGRNYGYTF
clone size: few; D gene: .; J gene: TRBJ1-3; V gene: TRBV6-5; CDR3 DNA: TGTGCCAGCATATTGAATCACAGGGCTGGAAACACCATATATTTT; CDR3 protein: CASILNHRAGNTIYF
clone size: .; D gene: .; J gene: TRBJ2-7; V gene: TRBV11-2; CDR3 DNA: TGTGCCAGCAGCTCCTACTTGACAGGCGATTCCTACGAGCAGTACTTC; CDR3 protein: CASSSYLTGDSYEQYF
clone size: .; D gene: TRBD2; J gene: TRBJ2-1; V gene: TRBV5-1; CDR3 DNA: TGCGCCAGCAGCTTGGGACTAGCCTTGGAGCAGTTCTTC; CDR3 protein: CASSLGLALEQFF
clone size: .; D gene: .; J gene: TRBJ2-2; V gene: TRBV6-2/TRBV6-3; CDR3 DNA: TGTGCCAGCACCCCACAGGGGAACACCGGGGAGCTGTTTTTT; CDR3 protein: CASTPQGNTGELFF
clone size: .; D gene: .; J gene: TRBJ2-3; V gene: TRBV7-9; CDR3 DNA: TGTGCCAGCAGCTCTTGGCAGGGTGTGACAGATACGCAGTATTTT; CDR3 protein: CASSSWQGVTDTQYF